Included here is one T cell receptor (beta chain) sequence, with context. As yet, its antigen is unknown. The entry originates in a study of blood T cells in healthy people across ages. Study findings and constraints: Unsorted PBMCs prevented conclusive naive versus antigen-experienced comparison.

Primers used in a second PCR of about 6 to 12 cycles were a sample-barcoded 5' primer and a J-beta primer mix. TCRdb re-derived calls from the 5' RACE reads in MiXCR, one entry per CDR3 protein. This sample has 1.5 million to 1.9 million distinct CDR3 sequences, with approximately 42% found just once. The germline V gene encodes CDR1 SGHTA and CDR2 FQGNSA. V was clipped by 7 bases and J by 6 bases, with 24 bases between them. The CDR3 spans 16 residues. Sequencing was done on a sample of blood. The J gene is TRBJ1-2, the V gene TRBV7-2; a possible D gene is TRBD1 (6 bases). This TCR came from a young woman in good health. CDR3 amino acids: CASIVNRVSSFDGYTF. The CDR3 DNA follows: TGTGCCAGCATCGTCAACAGGGTCTCGAGTTTCGATGGCTACACCTTC.